The sequence of this T cell receptor beta chain was determined in a study of blood T cell repertoires in COVID-19. Produced via immunoSEQ multiplex PCR; TCRdb's table is partial and in-frame only. The table has 150,000 to 200,000 clones, around 73% seen once; the top ten hold roughly a sixth. Clinical history reported by participants formed the basis on which cohorts were assigned. The CDR3 extends over 17 amino acids. Germline V gives CDR1 MNHNY, CDR2 SVGAGI (reference sequence). The V gene lost 5 bases and the J gene lost 0 bases, with 19 bases spanning the gap. V is TRBV6-6 and J is TRBJ1-2; D uncertain. The sequencing input was PBMCs or T cells enriched from blood (not recorded which). This receptor was identified in a woman aged 45-60 years who had recovered from COVID-19. CDR3 amino acids: CASSPKGSSVANYGYTF. As DNA, the CDR3 is TGTGCCAGCAGTCCGAAAGGGAGTTCGGTAGCTAACTATGGCTACACCTTC.